The 31 T cell receptor beta chains below come from one sample, sequenced in a study of vaccination and CD4 T cells after COVID-19. An Oncomine TCR Beta short-read assay was used to sequence the DNA from cultured CD4+ T cells. A single record per CDR3 protein comes from TCRdb applying MiXCR to the PCR reads. The sample lists some 16,000 distinct CDR3 sequences; roughly 56% were seen once. As for treatment: approximately 9-day PBMC culture with coronavirus spike peptide pools or control peptides (ViraFEST assay). The antigens for these receptors are not known. The sequencing input was CD4+ T cells from blood, cultured in vitro. These receptors originate from a human donor who had recovered from COVID-19.

With respect to this clonotype: No conserved phenylalanine or tryptophan ends this CDR3, so it is likely a read error. This chain joins TRBV20-1 and TRBJ1-2, with no clear D. Germline loops: CDR1 DFQATT, CDR2 SNEGSKA (reference sequence). Trimming took off 3 bases at V and 8 bases at J, with 4 bases between the two ends. The CDR3 consists of 9 residues. The CDR3 sequence: CSASGGYTS. CDR3 sequence (DNA): TGCAGTGCTAGCGGGGGCTACACCTCC.

This clonotype has just a few counts. This chain uses TRBV24-1 with TRBJ2-1; TRBD2 agrees at 13 bases. The J segment lost 8 bases and the V segment lost 2 bases, leaving 11 bases of the junction unmatched. Germline CDR1 and CDR2: KGHDR and SFDVKD. The CDR3 is 18 residues long. The CDR3 region has the DNA TGTGCCACCAGTGATTGGTCCAGGACTAGCGGGAGCCTCCATGAGCAGTTCTTC. Its protein product is CATSDWSRTSGSLHEQFF.

The genes are TRBV20-1 and TRBJ1-5; perhaps TRBD1 as D (6 bases). Per germline, CDR1 DFQATT and CDR2 SNEGSKA (reference sequence). The CDR3 loop spans 13 amino acids. Trimming removed 7 bases from V and 4 bases from J, with 14 bases in between. The CDR3 sequence: CSVEGGGNQPQHF. The CDR3 DNA reads TGCAGTGTGGAAGGGGGGGGAAATCAGCCCCAGCATTTT.

This clonotype was picked up a small number of times. This sequence joins TRBV20-1 and TRBJ1-5; maybe TRBD1 (6 bases). V lost 3 bases, J lost 7 bases, and 13 bases lay in between. The germline gives CDR1 DFQATT, CDR2 SNEGSKA (reference sequence). The CDR3 is made up of 13 amino acids. The CDR3 spells CSAREYREQPQHF. In DNA, the CDR3 is TGCAGTGCTAGGGAGTACAGGGAACAGCCCCAGCATTTT.

This rearrangement joins TRBV7-3 to TRBJ2-5; TRBD2 is a possible D gene (5 bases). CDR3 length equals 14 residues. Germline CDR1 is SGHTA and CDR2 is FQGTGA. V was trimmed by 5 bases and J by 3 bases, leaving 13 bases between them. The CDR3 loop reads CASSPQSGKETQYF. The CDR3 DNA reads TGTGCCAGCAGCCCCCAATCGGGGAAAGAGACCCAGTACTTC.

This clonotype was observed a single time. This chain links TRBV20-1 with TRBJ2-7; possible D gene TRBD2, 5 bases. This CDR3 contains 15 residues. CDR1 DFQATT and CDR2 SNEGSKA come from the germline V gene (reference sequence). With 2 bases removed from V and 2 bases from J, the gap between germline ends came to 16 bases. The CDR3 sequence: CSARLPQEDPYEQYF. In DNA form, the CDR3 reads TGCAGTGCTAGACTACCCCAGGAGGACCCCTACGAGCAGTACTTC.

V and J are TRBV20-1 and TRBJ1-1; 12 nucleotides match TRBD1. The germline CDR1 and CDR2 sequences are DFQATT and SNEGSKA (reference sequence). After removal of 3 bases from V and 5 bases from J, the junction contained 7 bases not matched to a gene. The CDR3 spans 15 residues. CDR3 protein: CSASAGTGGFTEAFF. The DNA of the CDR3 is TGCAGTGCTAGTGCAGGGACAGGGGGCTTTACTGAAGCTTTCTTT.

This chain joins TRBV20-1 and TRBJ1-1; D unclear. CDR1 and CDR2 (germline): DFQATT, SNEGSKA (reference sequence). The CDR3 has 12 amino acids. V lost 6 bases and J lost 6, with 14 bases in between. Written as DNA, the CDR3 is TGCAGTGCCCCGGTACGGATCGCTGAAGCTTTCTTT. Translation: CSAPVRIAEAFF.

The chain combines TRBV7-3 with TRBJ1-2; TRBD1 might be the D (6 bases). The CDR3 length is 13 residues. V lost 5 bases and J 2 bases, leaving 9 bases between the germline ends. The germline gives CDR1 SGHTA, CDR2 FQGTGA. The CDR3 is CASSQGGNYGYTF. CDR3 sequence (DNA): TGTGCCAGCAGCCAAGGGGGGAACTATGGCTACACCTTC.

The chain combines TRBV9 with TRBJ1-1; 7 nucleotides agree with TRBD1. The CDR3 covers 15 residues. The junction had 5 bases not matched to a gene; V was cut back by 0 bases and J by 3 bases. Germline assignment: CDR1 SGDLS and CDR2 YYNGEE. CDR3 amino acids: CASSVGLDRYTEAFF. CDR3 coding DNA: TGTGCCAGCAGCGTAGGTTTGGACAGGTACACTGAAGCTTTCTTT.

V gene TRBV5-1 combines with J gene TRBJ1-2, with D possibly TRBD1 on 5 matching bases. CDR3 length equals 15 residues. Germline V gene data show CDR1 as SGHRS and CDR2 as YFSETQ. V lost 0 bases to trimming and J lost 7 bases, with 16 bases between them. The CDR3 protein is CASSLEVPGHGGYTF. The CDR3 DNA sequence: TGCGCCAGCAGCTTGGAAGTACCAGGGCATGGTGGCTACACCTTC.

This clonotype is large by share. V usage is TRBV19 and J usage is TRBJ2-2; tentative D call: TRBD1 (5 bases). From germline, CDR1 is LNHDA and CDR2 SQIVND (reference sequence). This CDR3 spans 14 amino acids. Trimming stripped 10 bases from V and 2 bases from J, with 14 bases between. CDR3 loop: CATGQALNTGELFF. DNA of the CDR3: TGTGCCACAGGGCAGGCCCTTAACACCGGGGAGCTGTTTTTT. The whole variable domain, filled in from reference TRBV19 and TRBJ2-2, reads DGGITQSPKYLFRKEGQNVTLSCEQNLNHDAMYWYRQDPGQGLRLIYYSQIVNDFQKGDIAEGYSVSREKKESFPLTVTSAQKNPTAFYLCATGQALNTGELFFGEGSRLTVL.

The chain employs TRBV5-1 and TRBJ1-3; no clear D gene. CDR1 SGHRS and CDR2 YFSETQ come from the germline V gene. V lost 0 bases, J lost 8 bases, and 9 bases lay in between. The CDR3 is 13 residues long. The CDR3 DNA sequence: TGCGCCAGCAGCTTGGGGCCCGGGGACACCATATATTTT. Encoded protein: CASSLGPGDTIYF.

This chain joins TRBV28 and TRBJ1-5; TRBD1 might be the D (6 bases). Trimming left V 5 bases short and J 2 bases short, with 10 bases between. The CDR3 is 14 residues long. Germline CDR1 MDHEN, CDR2 SYDVKM. The CDR3 nucleotides read TGTGCCAGCAGTATTAACAGGGGCAATCAGCCCCAGCATTTT. Protein sequence: CASSINRGNQPQHF.

The rearrangement joins TRBV5-1 to TRBJ2-1; 12 nucleotides agree with TRBD2. Germline CDR1 SGHRS, CDR2 YFSETQ. The CDR3 runs 17 residues. V lost 4 bases to trimming and J lost 1 base; unmatched junction nucleotides: 6. The DNA for the CDR3 is TGCGCCAGCAGCGGGGGGACTAGCGGGCTTTCCTACAATGAGCAGTTCTTC. Translation gives CASSGGTSGLSYNEQFF.

The table lists this clonotype with a few counts. The chain has TRBV19 and TRBJ1-2, with TRBD1 matching over 8 bases. This CDR3 comprises 17 residues. Germline V lookup: CDR1 LNHDA, CDR2 SQIVND (reference sequence). The ends lost 7 bases at V and 1 base at J; junction bases unmatched: 14. The CDR3 here is CASTPTTGTGNNYGYTF. The DNA of the CDR3 is TGTGCCAGTACTCCGACAACGGGGACAGGAAATAACTATGGCTACACCTTC. The full variable domain, its missing parts supplied by reference TRBV19 and TRBJ1-2, is DGGITQSPKYLFRKEGQNVTLSCEQNLNHDAMYWYRQDPGQGLRLIYYSQIVNDFQKGDIAEGYSVSREKKESFPLTVTSAQKNPTAFYLCASTPTTGTGNNYGYTFGSGTRLTVV.

The chain is built from TRBV20-1 and TRBJ2-3, with TRBD1 matching over 7 bases. CDR3 length: 15 amino acids. In germline, CDR1 is DFQATT, CDR2 SNEGSKA (reference sequence). The V and J ends lost 1 base and 4 bases, in that order; junction bases with no gene match: 8. As DNA, the CDR3 is TGCAGTGCTAGAGGCACAGGGGATGGGGCAGATACGCAGTATTTT. The encoded protein is CSARGTGDGADTQYF.

This clonotype was detected a few times. The chain carries TRBV20-1 and TRBJ2-7; D unresolved. Germline V lookup: CDR1 DFQATT, CDR2 SNEGSKA (reference sequence). V was cut by 6 bases and J by 0 bases, with 9 bases left in between. There are 12 residues in the CDR3. The CDR3 reads CSALPPSYEQYF. CDR3 in DNA: TGCAGTGCCCTCCCCCCCTCCTACGAGCAGTACTTC.

This chain links TRBV7-9 with TRBJ1-2, with 8 bases matching TRBD1. The length of the CDR3 is 16 residues. The trim removed 1 base at V and 5 bases at J, leaving 9 bases unmatched. CDR1 and CDR2 from the germline V gene are SEHNR and FQNEAQ (reference sequence). CDR3 loop: CASSLEEFRTGYGYTF. The DNA of the CDR3 is TGTGCCAGCAGCTTAGAGGAATTCAGGACAGGGTATGGCTACACCTTC.

CDR3 loop: CASSVTGSYGYTF. The CDR3 DNA reads as TGCGCCAGCAGCGTGACAGGTTCCTATGGCTACACCTTC. V is TRBV4-3 and J is TRBJ1-2, with a possible D match to TRBD1 (6 bases). Germline V gene lookup returns CDR1 LGHNA and CDR2 YSLEER. The length of the CDR3 is 13 residues. V lost 5 bases to trimming and J lost 4 bases, with 11 bases between them.

V is TRBV10-1 and J is TRBJ2-3; perhaps TRBD2 as D (6 bases). V lost 0 bases and J lost 4, with 14 bases in between. The CDR3 is 16 amino acids. In germline, CDR1 is WNHNN, CDR2 SYGVQD (reference sequence). The CDR3 spells CASSESGGILADTQYF. CDR3 nucleotides: TGCGCCAGCAGTGAGTCGGGCGGGATTCTCGCAGATACGCAGTATTTT.

The chain uses TRBV24-1 and TRBJ1-2; D is undetermined. The CDR3 sequence is 13 residues long. The germline V and J ends were trimmed by 4 bases and 3 bases, with 8 bases remaining between them. In germline, CDR1 is KGHDR, CDR2 SFDVKD. CDR3 amino acids: CATSEGRDYGYTF. For the CDR3, the DNA is TGTGCCACCAGTGAAGGGCGAGACTATGGCTACACCTTC.

V is TRBV4-2 and J is TRBJ1-2; TRBD1 matches 9 bases. Per germline, CDR1 LGHNA and CDR2 YNFKEQ. The CDR3 consists of 14 residues. V gave up 4 bases and J gave up 4 bases; unmatched junction bases: 4. Here the CDR3 DNA reads TGTGCCAGCAGCCTAAGGGGACAGGGCTATGGCTACACCTTC. Its translation is CASSLRGQGYGYTF.

This clonotype has just a few counts. V is TRBV20-1 and J is TRBJ1-1; D is uncertain. The CDR3 loop spans 15 amino acids. V was shortened by 0 bases and J by 5 bases, with 16 bases between the two germline ends. Germline CDR1 and CDR2: DFQATT and SNEGSKA (reference sequence). CDR3: CSARDPTRGGTEAFF. CDR3 DNA sequence: TGCAGTGCTAGAGATCCGACCCGAGGAGGGACTGAAGCTTTCTTT.

The chain recombines TRBV30 with TRBJ1-5; D is undetermined. The CDR3 contains 14 residues. Germline V gene data show CDR1 as GTSNPN and CDR2 as SVGIG (reference sequence). V was shortened by 1 base and J by 3 bases, with 10 bases between the two germline ends. The CDR3 sequence is CAWSAGHPNQPQHF. DNA for the CDR3: TGTGCCTGGAGTGCGGGTCACCCCAATCAGCCCCAGCATTTT.

This clonotype occurred a few times. V usage is TRBV11-3 and J usage is TRBJ1-1; no firm D call. Germline CDR1 is SGHNT and CDR2 is YENEEA. Trimming cost V 2 bases and J 3 bases, with 4 bases left between them. This CDR3 comprises 12 residues. This CDR3 reads CASSLLYTEAFF. CDR3 coding DNA: TGTGCCAGCAGCTTACTTTACACTGAAGCTTTCTTT.

This clonotype was seen a single time. This chain uses TRBV27 with TRBJ2-3; 12 nucleotides match TRBD2. The CDR3 consists of 16 residues. V lost 6 bases to trimming and J lost 3 bases; unmatched junction nucleotides: 7. Germline CDR1 MNHEY, CDR2 SMNVEV (reference sequence). The CDR3 region has the DNA TGTGCCAGCAGGTCGTTGACTAGCGGGAGTACAGATACGCAGTATTTT. Translation gives CASRSLTSGSTDTQYF.

A few counts support this clonotype. The chain employs TRBV19 and TRBJ1-1, with TRBD1 matching over 7 bases. Germline trimming cut 3 bases from V and 6 bases from J; bases unmatched to any gene: 10. This CDR3 comprises 15 residues. The germline V gene encodes CDR1 LNHDA and CDR2 SQIVND (reference sequence). CDR3 DNA sequence: TGTGCCAGTAGTATGGGGCGACAGGGTCGGGCTGAAGCTTTCTTT. It translates to CASSMGRQGRAEAFF.

This chain's CDR3 is CSARVEPAGEYQPQHF. CDR3 sequence (DNA): TGCAGTGCTCGAGTGGAGCCGGCAGGGGAATATCAGCCCCAGCATTTT. This chain connects TRBV20-1 to TRBJ1-5, with D perhaps matching TRBD1 (6 bases). The V end was cut by 5 bases, the J end by 5 bases, with 22 bases between. This CDR3 region has 16 residues. Germline loops: CDR1 DFQATT, CDR2 SNEGSKA (reference sequence).

The V call is TRBV5-1, the J call TRBJ1-2; D perhaps matches TRBD1 (5 bases). V was clipped by 2 bases and J by 2 bases, with 13 bases between them. Germline CDR1 reads SGHRS; CDR2 reads YFSETQ. This CDR3 has 15 residues. CDR3: CASSFGGSLNYGYTF. CDR3 sequence (DNA): TGCGCCAGCAGCTTTGGGGGGTCTTTAAACTATGGCTACACCTTC. Full variable domain (missing parts from reference TRBV5-1 and TRBJ1-2): KAGVTQTPRYLIKTRGQQVTLSCSPISGHRSVSWYQQTPGQGLQFLFEYFSETQRNKGNFPGRFSGRQFSNSRSEMNVSTLELGDSALYLCASSFGGSLNYGYTFGSGTRLTVV.

As to this clonotype: Because the CDR3's place on the DNA is in doubt, the DNA is left out and the CDR3 is given as listed by TCRdb. CDR3: CASTNQTSMYLCASSLSTGYGYTF. J is TRBJ1-2 and V is TRBV2; no DNA check was done on the table's D call, TRBD1. Inclusive of both ends, the CDR3 amounts to 24 amino acids. Germline V lookup: CDR1 SNHLY, CDR2 FYNNEI.